This entry concerns a single T cell receptor (beta chain). What it binds is not known. This entry is derived from a study of cytomegalovirus exposure and HLA in healthy donors. Overall study results and limits: There were about 160 TCR beta chains listed as cytomegalovirus-associated. Analysis was carried out at a later point, and it linked a missense DCLRE1C variant to TCR beta V- and J-gene trimming. HLA alleles showed associations with 16,951 TCR beta sequences in a later analysis, at a 0.05 false discovery rate. Presence/absence results assume similar sequencing depth per donor, which may not hold.

The CDR3 consists of 15 residues. The V segment lost 5 bases and the J segment 1 base; nucleotides outside the gene matches: 7. In germline, CDR1 is SEHNR, CDR2 FQNEAQ (reference sequence). 60 Vbeta and 13 Jbeta primers were used in PCR. The protocol was immunoSEQ multiplex PCR, while the TCRdb copy is restricted to in-frame clones and leaves out a portion. Of 100,000 to 150,000 clones listed, around 69% were seen once; the top ten hold roughly 3%. Sequencing used PBMCs. The gene calls are TRBV7-9 and TRBJ1-1; 7 bases are shared with TRBD1. This TCR was recovered from a human donor in good health. CDR3 sequence (DNA): TGTGCCAGCAGCGCACGAGGGGGCAGGAACACTGAAGCTTTCTTT. This translates into CASSARGGRNTEAFF.